This T cell receptor beta chain was identified in a study of cytomegalovirus exposure and HLA in healthy donors. Study findings and constraints: Indistinguishability led to the exclusion of some V segments, TRBV6-2 and TRBV6-3 included. Immune exposure data for these donors was limited to CMV serostatus.

Germline V CDR1 and CDR2: SGHAT, FQNNGV. Germline trimming cut 5 bases from V and 0 bases from J; bases unmatched to any gene: 16. CDR3 length: 19 residues. This PCR relied on a set of 60 Vbeta primers and 13 Jbeta primers. Sequencing used immunoSEQ multiplex PCR; TCRdb keeps in-frame clones, though not all of them. In the table there are around 230,000 clones, roughly 79% of which are singletons. The count of this clone is one. Its matching antigen is unknown. Sequenced material: PBMCs. This receptor was taken from a male donor in good health and CMV-seronegative. This sequence joins TRBV11-2 and TRBJ1-3; 7 bases match TRBD1. This chain's CDR3 is CASSPDRVTTDYSGNTIYF. The CDR3 DNA reads TGTGCCAGCAGCCCAGACAGGGTTACCACCGATTACTCTGGAAACACCATATATTTT.